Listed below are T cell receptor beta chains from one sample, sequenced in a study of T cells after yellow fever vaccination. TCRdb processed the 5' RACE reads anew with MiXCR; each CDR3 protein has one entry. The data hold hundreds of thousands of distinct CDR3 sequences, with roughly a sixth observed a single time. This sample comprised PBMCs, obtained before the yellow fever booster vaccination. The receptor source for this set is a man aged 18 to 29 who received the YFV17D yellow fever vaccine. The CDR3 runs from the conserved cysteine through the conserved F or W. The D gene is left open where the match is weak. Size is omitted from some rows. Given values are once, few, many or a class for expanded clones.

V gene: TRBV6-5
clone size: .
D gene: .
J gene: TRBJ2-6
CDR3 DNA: TGTGCCAGCAGTCCCGGGACGGGGACCTCTGGGGCCAACGTCCTGACTTTC
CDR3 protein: CASSPGTGTSGANVLTF

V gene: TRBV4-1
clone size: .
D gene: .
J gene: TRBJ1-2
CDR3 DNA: TGCGCCAGCAGCCAAGGGGAACAGGAAATCTATGGCTACACCTTC
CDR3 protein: CASSQGEQEIYGYTF

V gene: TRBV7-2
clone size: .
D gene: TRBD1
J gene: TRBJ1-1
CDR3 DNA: TGTGCCAGCAGCGCCGACAGGGGGCGCGAAGCTTTCTTT
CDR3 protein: CASSADRGREAFF

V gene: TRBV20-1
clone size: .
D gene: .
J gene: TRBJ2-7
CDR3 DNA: TGCAGTGCTAGTTCCGCGGAGCCCTACGAGCAGTACTTC
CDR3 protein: CSASSAEPYEQYF

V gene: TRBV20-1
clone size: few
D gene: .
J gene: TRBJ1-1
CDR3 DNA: TGCAGTGCTAGGCGGTGGGAGGAAGCTTTCTTT
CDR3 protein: CSARRWEEAFF

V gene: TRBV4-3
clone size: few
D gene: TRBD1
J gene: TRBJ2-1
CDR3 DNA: TGCGCCAGCAGCCAAGATTGGGCAGGGGGCAATGAGCAGTTCTTC
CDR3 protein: CASSQDWAGGNEQFF

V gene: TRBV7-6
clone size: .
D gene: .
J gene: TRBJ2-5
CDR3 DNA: TGTGCCAGCAGTCCGAGGGGGGTATCGGACCTGGGAGTCGGGGGGACCCAGTACTTC
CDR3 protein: CASSPRGVSDLGVGGTQYF

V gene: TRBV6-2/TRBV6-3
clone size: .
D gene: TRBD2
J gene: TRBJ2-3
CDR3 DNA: TGTGCCAGCAGCCCTGTGGGACTAGCGGGCACAGATACGCAGTATTTT
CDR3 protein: CASSPVGLAGTDTQYF

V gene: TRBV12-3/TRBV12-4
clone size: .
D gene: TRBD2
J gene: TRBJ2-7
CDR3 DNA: TGTGCCAGCAGACGAGCGGGGACCTACGAGCAGTACTTC
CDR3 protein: CASRRAGTYEQYF

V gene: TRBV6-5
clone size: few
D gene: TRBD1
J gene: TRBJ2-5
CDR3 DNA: TGTGCCAGCAGTATGGACAGGGGTAGGACCCAGTACTTC
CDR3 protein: CASSMDRGRTQYF

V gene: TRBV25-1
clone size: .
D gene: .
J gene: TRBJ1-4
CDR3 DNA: TGTGCCAGCGGGCCGCAGGTTCGGAGGGAAAAACTGTTTTTT
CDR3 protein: CASGPQVRREKLFF

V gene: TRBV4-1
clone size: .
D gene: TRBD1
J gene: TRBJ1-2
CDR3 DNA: TGCGCCAGCAGCAATCAGGACAGGGGATTATATGGCTACACCTTC
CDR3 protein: CASSNQDRGLYGYTF

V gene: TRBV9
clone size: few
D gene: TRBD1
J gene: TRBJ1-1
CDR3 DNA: TGTGCCAGCAGGGGACAGGGAGCGAACACTGAAGCTTTCTTT
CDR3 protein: CASRGQGANTEAFF

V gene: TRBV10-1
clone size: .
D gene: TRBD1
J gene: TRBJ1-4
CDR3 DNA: TGCGCCAGCAGCGGGGCGGGACAGCCTAATGAAAAACTGTTTTTT
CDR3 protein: CASSGAGQPNEKLFF

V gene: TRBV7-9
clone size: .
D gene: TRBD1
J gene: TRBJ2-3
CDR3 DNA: TGTGCCAGCAGCCAGACAGGGTCGGAAGATACGCAGTATTTT
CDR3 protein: CASSQTGSEDTQYF

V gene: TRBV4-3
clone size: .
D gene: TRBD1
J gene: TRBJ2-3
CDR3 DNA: TGCGCCAGCAGCCAAGCAGTCAGTGACAGGGGAACAGATACGCAGTATTTT
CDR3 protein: CASSQAVSDRGTDTQYF

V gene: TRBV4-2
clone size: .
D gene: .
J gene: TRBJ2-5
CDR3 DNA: TGTGCCAGCAGCCAAGATCCATCGGGGGACGAGACCCAGTACTTC
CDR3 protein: CASSQDPSGDETQYF

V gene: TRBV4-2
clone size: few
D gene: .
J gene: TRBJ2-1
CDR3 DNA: TGTGCCAGCAGCCAGGCCTCGACTAGATCCCATGAGCAGTTCTTC
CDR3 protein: CASSQASTRSHEQFF

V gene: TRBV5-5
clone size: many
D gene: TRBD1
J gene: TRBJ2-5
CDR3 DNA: TGTGCCAGCAGCTTAAACAGGGGGCACGATGAGGAGACCCAGTACTTC
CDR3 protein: CASSLNRGHDEETQYF

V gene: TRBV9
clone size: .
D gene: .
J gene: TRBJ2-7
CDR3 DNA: TGTGCCAGCAGCGTAGGGAGCGGGCTAGCGAGCTCCTACGAGCAGTACTTC
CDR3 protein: CASSVGSGLASSYEQYF

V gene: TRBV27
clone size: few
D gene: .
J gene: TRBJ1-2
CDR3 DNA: TGTGCCAGCAGTTTGGGACGACTCTCTGGCTACACCTTC
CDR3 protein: CASSLGRLSGYTF

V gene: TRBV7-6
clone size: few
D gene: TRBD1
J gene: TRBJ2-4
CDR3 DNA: TGTGCCAGCAGCTTAGGCGACAGGGGGAGCATTCAGTACTTC
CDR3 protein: CASSLGDRGSIQYF

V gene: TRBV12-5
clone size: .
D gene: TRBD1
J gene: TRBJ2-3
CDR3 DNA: TGTGCTAGTGGGACTCATCCGGGACAGGGGGCGAGTACGCAGTATTTT
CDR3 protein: CASGTHPGQGASTQYF

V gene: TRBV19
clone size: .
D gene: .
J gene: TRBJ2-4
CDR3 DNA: TGTGCCAGTAGAATGGGTTGGACGAGCCCACGAGCCAAAAACATTCAGTACTTC
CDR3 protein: CASRMGWTSPRAKNIQYF

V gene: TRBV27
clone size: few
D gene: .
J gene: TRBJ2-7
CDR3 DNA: TGTGCCAGCAGTCCCGGGGGAGTCCACGAGCAGTACTTC
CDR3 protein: CASSPGGVHEQYF

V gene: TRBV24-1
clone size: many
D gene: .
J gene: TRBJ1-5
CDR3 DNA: TGTGCCACCAGTGATGATAACAATCAGCCCCAGCATTTT
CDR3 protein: CATSDDNNQPQHF

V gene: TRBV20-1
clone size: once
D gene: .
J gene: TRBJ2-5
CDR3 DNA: TGCAGTGCTAGCCTGGAGGAGACCCAGTACTTC
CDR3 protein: CSASLEETQYF

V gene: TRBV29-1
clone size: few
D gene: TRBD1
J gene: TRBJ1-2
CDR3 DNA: TGCAGCGTTGCACAGGGGGGCTACACCTTC
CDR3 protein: CSVAQGGYTF

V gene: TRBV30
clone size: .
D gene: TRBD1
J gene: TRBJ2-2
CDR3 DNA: TGTGCCTGGAGCGTGGGACAGGGGGTCAACGGGGAGCTGTTTTTT
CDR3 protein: CAWSVGQGVNGELFF

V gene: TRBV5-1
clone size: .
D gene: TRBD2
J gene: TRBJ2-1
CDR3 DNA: TGCGCCAGCAGCTTTGTTGGGGGGGGATCCTACAATGAGCAGTTCTTC
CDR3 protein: CASSFVGGGSYNEQFF

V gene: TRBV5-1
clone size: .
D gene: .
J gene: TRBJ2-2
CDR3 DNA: TGCGCCAGCAGCTTCTCTCAGGGGACCGGGGAGCTGTTTTTT
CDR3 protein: CASSFSQGTGELFF

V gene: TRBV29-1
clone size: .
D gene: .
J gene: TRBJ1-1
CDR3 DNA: TGCAGCGTCGAGAGGGGGGCGGACACTGAAGCTTTCTTT
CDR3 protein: CSVERGADTEAFF

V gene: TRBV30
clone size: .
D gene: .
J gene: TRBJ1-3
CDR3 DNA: TGTGCCTGGAGTGTACCAGTTCCTGGAAACACCATATATTTT
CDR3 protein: CAWSVPVPGNTIYF

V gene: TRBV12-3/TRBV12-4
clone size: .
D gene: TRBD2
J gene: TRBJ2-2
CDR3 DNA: TGTGCCAGCAGTTCCCAGACTAGCGGGGGGATCAACACCGGGGAGCTGTTTTTT
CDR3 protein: CASSSQTSGGINTGELFF

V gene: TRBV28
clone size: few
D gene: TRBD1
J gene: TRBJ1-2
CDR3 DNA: TGTGCCAGCAGTCCCCCGGGGACAGGGGCTGGTGGCTACACCTTC
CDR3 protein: CASSPPGTGAGGYTF

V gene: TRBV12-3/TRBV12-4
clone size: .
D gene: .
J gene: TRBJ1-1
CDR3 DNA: TGTGCCAGCAGTTTTTCCCAGGGAGCCACTGAAGCTTTCTTT
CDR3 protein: CASSFSQGATEAFF

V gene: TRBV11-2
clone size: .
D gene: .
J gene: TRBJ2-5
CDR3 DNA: TGTGCCAGCAGCTACGGTGGGGGCGCGGGGGTGGAGACCCAGTACTTC
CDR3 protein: CASSYGGGAGVETQYF

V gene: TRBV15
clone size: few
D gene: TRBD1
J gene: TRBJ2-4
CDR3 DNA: TGTGCCACCAGCATCCAGGGGGCGGCCAAAAACATTCAGTACTTC
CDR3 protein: CATSIQGAAKNIQYF

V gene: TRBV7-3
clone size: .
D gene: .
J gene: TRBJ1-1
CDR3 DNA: TGTGCCAGCAGGGAACAGCCGAACACTGAAGCTTTCTTT
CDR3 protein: CASREQPNTEAFF

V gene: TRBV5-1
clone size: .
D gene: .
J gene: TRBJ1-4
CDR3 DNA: TGCGCCAGCAGCGCGCAGGGGCCTCAGGCTGAAAAACTGTTTTTT
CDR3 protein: CASSAQGPQAEKLFF

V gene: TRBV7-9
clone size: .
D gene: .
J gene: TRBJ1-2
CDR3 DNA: TGTGCCAGCAGCTCCGGGCCTACACGCAGCTACACCTTC
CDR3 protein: CASSSGPTRSYTF

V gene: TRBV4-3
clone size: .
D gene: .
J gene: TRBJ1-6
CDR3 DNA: TGCGCCAGCTGCCCCCAAGCGGATTCACCCCTCCACTTT
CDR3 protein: CASCPQADSPLHF

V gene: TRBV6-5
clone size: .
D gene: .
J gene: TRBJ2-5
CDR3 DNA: TGTGCCAGCAGTTACTCTTTGCGGGGGCGATCGGAAGAGACCCAGTACTTC
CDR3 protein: CASSYSLRGRSEETQYF

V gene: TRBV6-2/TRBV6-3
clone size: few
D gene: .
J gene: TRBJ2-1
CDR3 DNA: TGTGCCAGCAGTTGGACAGTATACAATGAGCAGTTCTTC
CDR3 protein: CASSWTVYNEQFF

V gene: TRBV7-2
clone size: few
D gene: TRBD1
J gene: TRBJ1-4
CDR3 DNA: TGTGCCAGCAGAGACCCGACAGGGGGTGAAAAACTGTTTTTT
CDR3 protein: CASRDPTGGEKLFF

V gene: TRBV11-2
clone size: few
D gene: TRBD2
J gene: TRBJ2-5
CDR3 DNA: TGTGCCAGCAGCTTTACTAGCGGGGAAGAGACCCAGTACTTC
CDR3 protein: CASSFTSGEETQYF

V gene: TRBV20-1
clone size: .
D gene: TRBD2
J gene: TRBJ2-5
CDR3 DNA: TGCAGTGCTAGAGAGAGACCGGGACTAGAGGAGTCGGTGTACTTC
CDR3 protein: CSARERPGLEESVYF

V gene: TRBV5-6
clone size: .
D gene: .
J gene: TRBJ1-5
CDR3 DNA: TGTGCCAGCAGCAAGGGGCGGCAGCCCCAGCATTTT
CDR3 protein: CASSKGRQPQHF

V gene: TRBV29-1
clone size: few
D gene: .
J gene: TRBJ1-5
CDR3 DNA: TGCAGCGCCGGGGCGGGTTTCAATCAGCCCCAGCATTTT
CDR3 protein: CSAGAGFNQPQHF

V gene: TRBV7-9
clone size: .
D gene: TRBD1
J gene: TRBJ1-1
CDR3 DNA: TGTGCCAGCAGCTTCGCCCAGACAGGGCCGAACACTGAAGCTTTCTTT
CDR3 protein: CASSFAQTGPNTEAFF

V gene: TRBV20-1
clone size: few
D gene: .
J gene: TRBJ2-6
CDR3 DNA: TGCAGTGCTAGGGTTGCCTCTGGGGCCAACGTCCTGACTTTC
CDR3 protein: CSARVASGANVLTF

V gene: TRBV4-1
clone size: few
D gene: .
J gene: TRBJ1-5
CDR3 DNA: TGCGCCAGCAGCCAAGTTCACGGAGGGGCCCAGCCCCAGCATTTT
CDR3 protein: CASSQVHGGAQPQHF

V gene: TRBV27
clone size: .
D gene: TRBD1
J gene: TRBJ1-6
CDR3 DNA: TGTGCCAGCAGTGCGATGGGACAGGGTAACTCACCCCTCCACTTT
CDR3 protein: CASSAMGQGNSPLHF